This T cell receptor (beta chain) derives from a study of tumor and adjacent non-tumor tissue in lung cancer. Overall study results and limits: In normal lung, the top 100 clones were significantly more dominant than in tumor. TCR diversity was significantly greater in tumor than normal lung tissue.

On this clonotype itself: Its antigen is still unknown. An end of the junction differs from the germline gene, which may be a read error.

TCRbeta libraries were built with three rounds of nested PCR, modified from ARM-PCR. TCRdb re-called the multiplex PCR reads with MiXCR, one entry per CDR3 protein. The sample contains roughly 67,000 distinct CDR3 sequences, roughly 77% of which appear only once. RNA was extracted from bulk tissue without any cell sorting. The normal lung tissue was taken more than 3 cm from the tumor edge. Per germline, CDR1 MNHEY and CDR2 SVGAGI. The CDR3 has 17 residues. This chain uses TRBV6-5 with TRBJ2-1, with D uncertain. The sequenced material came from distant non-tumor lung tissue. This TCR derives from a man aged 55 to 70 with non-small cell lung cancer. This CDR3 reads CSRSFPGRLITYNEQFF. CDR3 coding DNA: TGTTCCAGGAGTTTTCCCGGCCGGCTGATTACCTACAATGAGCAGTTCTTC.